Below are 8 T cell receptor beta chains sequenced from a single sample in a study of beta chain features in type 1 diabetes. Study results and limitations: When Type 1 diabetes patients were examined, their TCRB CDR3s proved moderately but significantly shorter in all four CD4+ subsets.

Antigen specificity for these receptors is unknown. Every bit of the isolated RNA underwent reverse transcription, so sequencing read expressed TCRB transcripts. Here immunoSEQ multiplex PCR was the method, and the copy in TCRdb shows in-frame clones only, minus some. The repertoire holds roughly 150,000 clones, approximately 8.1% seen once, with around 0.94% in the top ten. The specimen was central memory CD4+ T cells from blood. These receptors were taken from a woman aged 40-49 years with type 1 diabetes.

This clone was counted only a few times. The gene calls are TRBV27 and TRBJ2-3, with 9 nucleotides matching TRBD2. Germline-derived CDR1 and CDR2 are MNHEY and SMNVEV (reference sequence). The CDR3 spans 16 residues. V lost 3 bases to trimming and J lost 6 bases; unmatched junction nucleotides: 10. The CDR3: CASSFLGGGAMDTQYF. The CDR3 DNA sequence: TGTGCCAGCAGTTTTTTGGGCGGGGGGGCCATGGATACGCAGTATTTT.

The chain employs TRBV5-1 and TRBJ2-1; possibly TRBD2 for D (6 bases). CDR1 and CDR2 (germline): SGHRS, YFSETQ. The CDR3 consists of 16 residues. Trimming cost V 1 base and J 4 bases, with 15 bases left between them. CDR3 coding DNA: TGCGCCAGCAGCTTGTCCACGGGAGAGGGGTACAATGAGCAGTTCTTC. It codes for CASSLSTGEGYNEQFF.

In its sample, this clone was seen once. CDR3 region: CASSLQGNNYGYTF. DNA for the CDR3: TGTGCCAGCAGTTTACAGGGAAATAACTATGGCTACACCTTC. The chain recombines TRBV27 with TRBJ1-2; weak D call: TRBD1 (5 bases). Germline values: CDR1 MNHEY, CDR2 SMNVEV (reference sequence). The germline V and J ends were trimmed by 2 bases and 1 base, with 8 bases remaining between them. CDR3 size: 14 residues.

This rearrangement joins TRBV4-1 to TRBJ1-5, with 7 bases that match TRBD1. Trimming took 4 bases from V and 4 from J; bases not matched to a gene: 7. CDR1 and CDR2 (germline): MGHRA, YSYEKL. This CDR3 spans 15 amino acids. As DNA, the CDR3 is TGCGCCAGCAGCCGGACCGGGACAGCGAATCAGCCCCAGCATTTT. Its translation: CASSRTGTANQPQHF.

This clone turned up a few times. The genes are TRBV5-1 and TRBJ1-4; 7 bases are shared with TRBD1. Germline CDR1 is SGHRS and CDR2 is YFSETQ. V shed 3 bases, J shed 8 bases, and the junction held 7 bases outside the gene matches. CDR3 length: 14 residues. In DNA form, the CDR3 reads TGCGCCAGCAGCTCTGCTGAACAGGGGGAAAAACTGTTTTTT. This translates into CASSSAEQGEKLFF.

This clone was observed a few times. The V call is TRBV28, the J call TRBJ1-2, with 8 bases fitting TRBD1. The CDR3 has 13 residues. J was trimmed by 5 bases and V by 9 bases; bases with no gene match: 8. Per germline, CDR1 MDHEN and CDR2 SYDVKM. CDR3 bases: TGTGCCAGTACCATCCGACAGGGGTATGGCTACACCTTC. Translated: CASTIRQGYGYTF.

CDR3 coding DNA: TGTGCCAGCAGCTCCTGGGACAGAGGCTACGAGCAGTACTTC. This codes for CASSSWDRGYEQYF. The chain carries TRBV7-2 and TRBJ2-7, with 7 bases identical to TRBD1. CDR3 size: 14 residues. The V gene end was trimmed by 4 bases and the J gene end by 3 bases; junction bases not matched to a gene: 6. Germline CDR1 SGHTA, CDR2 FQGNSA.

This clone was observed a few times. The gene calls are TRBV9 and TRBJ1-2; D is possibly TRBD1 (6 bases). Looked up from germline, CDR1 is SGDLS and CDR2 is YYNGEE. Trimming shortened V by 0 bases and J by 8 bases, and 14 bases separated the two germline ends. The CDR3 extends over 14 amino acids. CDR3 in DNA: TGTGCCAGCAGCGTAGAGGGGGAATGGCGAGGCTACACCTTC. This encodes CASSVEGEWRGYTF.